Below are 8 T cell receptor beta chains sequenced from a single sample in a study of cytomegalovirus exposure and HLA in healthy donors. The PCR made use of 60 Vbeta and 13 Jbeta primers. Assay used: immunoSEQ multiplex PCR; TCRdb lists only in-frame clones, some missing. Of about 150,000 clones in the sample, around a tenth were seen once. What was sequenced was PBMCs. The receptors shown here come from a male donor in good health and CMV-seronegative.

This chain links TRBV6-1 with TRBJ2-3; TRBD1 is a possible D gene (5 bases). V was pared by 4 bases and J by 5 bases, with 7 bases between. The CDR3 is 12 amino acids. CDR1 MNHNS and CDR2 SASEGT come from the germline V gene. CDR3 sequence: CASSGQGDTQYF. CDR3 sequence (DNA): TGTGCCAGCAGTGGGCAGGGAGATACGCAGTATTTT.

This clone occurred a few times. The chain has TRBV6-5 and TRBJ2-1; D might be TRBD2 (6 bases). Germline values: CDR1 MNHEY, CDR2 SVGAGI. The CDR3 sequence is 13 residues long. V lost 4 bases to trimming and J lost 6 bases, with 10 bases between them. CDR3 in amino acids: CASSFTSFNEQFF. Here the CDR3 DNA reads TGTGCCAGCAGTTTCACTAGCTTCAATGAGCAGTTCTTC.

The V call is TRBV7-2, the J call TRBJ1-2; D perhaps matches TRBD1 (5 bases). The CDR3 contains 15 residues. Germline CDR1 SGHTA, CDR2 FQGNSA. Deletions cut 3 bases from V and 5 bases from J, with 16 bases between. CDR3 sequence (DNA): TGTGCCAGCAGCTTTGCGGGGCTACTTAGTTATGGCTACACCTTC. Translating gives CASSFAGLLSYGYTF.

The chain recombines TRBV18 with TRBJ1-1; TRBD1 matches 8 bases. The CDR3 is made up of 14 amino acids. Germline V gene sequence: CDR1 KGHSH, CDR2 LQKENI. Unmatched junction bases numbered 2, after V lost 2 bases and J lost 3 bases. The CDR3 loop reads CASSPGTGDTEAFF. As DNA, the CDR3 is TGTGCCAGCTCACCAGGGACAGGAGACACTGAAGCTTTCTTT.

The chain uses TRBV20-1 and TRBJ1-1, with unresolved D. Trimming removed 5 bases at V and 2 bases at J, with 6 bases between. This CDR3 has 11 amino acids. Germline V CDR1 and CDR2: DFQATT, SNEGSKA (reference sequence). CDR3 DNA: TGCAGTGCTCCCAGTAACACTGAAGCTTTCTTT. This sequence encodes CSAPSNTEAFF.

This chain links TRBV6-5 with TRBJ1-1; weak D call: TRBD1 (6 bases). The CDR3 sequence is 14 residues long. Germline V gene data show CDR1 as MNHEY and CDR2 as SVGAGI. V was pared by 2 bases and J by 4 bases, with 11 bases between. In DNA, the CDR3 is TGTGCCAGCAGTTACGGAGGGGGGGGCACTGAAGCTTTCTTT. Translating gives CASSYGGGGTEAFF.

There are a few counts of this clone. The chain employs TRBV15 and TRBJ1-2; 9 bases match TRBD1. The length of the CDR3 is 14 residues. Trimming removed 3 bases from V and 5 bases from J; junction bases left unmatched: 4. Germline CDR1 is LNHNV and CDR2 is YYDKDF (reference sequence). Written as DNA, the CDR3 is TGTGCCACCAGCAGGCCCGGGACAGGGTATGGCTACACCTTC. This sequence encodes CATSRPGTGYGYTF. The whole variable domain, remainder taken from reference TRBV15 and TRBJ1-2, is DAMVIQNPRYQVTQFGKPVTLSCSQTLNHNVMYWYQQKSSQAPKLLFHYYDKDFNNEADTPDNFQSRRPNTSFCFLDIRSPGLGDTAMYLCATSRPGTGYGYTFGSGTRLTVV.

Only a few counts were recorded for this clone. The CDR3 spells CASSVIDRNTEAFF. CDR3 nucleotides: TGTGCCAGTAGTGTCATCGACAGGAACACTGAAGCTTTCTTT. This chain connects TRBV19 to TRBJ1-1; perhaps TRBD1 as D (5 bases). Germline CDR1 is LNHDA and CDR2 is SQIVND (reference sequence). The germline V and J ends were trimmed by 5 bases and 1 base, with 11 bases remaining between them. This CDR3 spans 14 amino acids. The full variable domain, with the rest looked up from reference TRBV19 and TRBJ1-1, is DGGITQSPKYLFRKEGQNVTLSCEQNLNHDAMYWYRQDPGQGLRLIYYSQIVNDFQKGDIAEGYSVSREKKESFPLTVTSAQKNPTAFYLCASSVIDRNTEAFFGQGTRLTVV.